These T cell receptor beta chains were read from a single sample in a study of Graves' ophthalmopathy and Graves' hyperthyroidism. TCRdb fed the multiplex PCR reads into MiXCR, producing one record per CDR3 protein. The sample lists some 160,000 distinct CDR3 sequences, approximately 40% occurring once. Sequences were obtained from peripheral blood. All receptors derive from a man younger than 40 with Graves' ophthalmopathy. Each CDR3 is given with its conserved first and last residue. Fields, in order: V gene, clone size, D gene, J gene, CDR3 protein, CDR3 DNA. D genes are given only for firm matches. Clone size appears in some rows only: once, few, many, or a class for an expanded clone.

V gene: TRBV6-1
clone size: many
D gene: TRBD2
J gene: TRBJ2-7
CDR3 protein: CASTPAGGLLLYEQYF
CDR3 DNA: TGTGCCAGCACCCCAGCGGGAGGCCTTTTACTTTACGAGCAGTACTTC

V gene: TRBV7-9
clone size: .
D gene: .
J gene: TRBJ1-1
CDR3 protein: CASSVIEAFF
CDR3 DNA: TGTGCCAGCAGCGTGATAGAAGCTTTCTTT

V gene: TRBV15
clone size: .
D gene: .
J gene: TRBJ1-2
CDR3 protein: CATRRSTEYGYTF
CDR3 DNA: TGTGCCACCCGACGCTCGACTGAATATGGCTACACCTTC

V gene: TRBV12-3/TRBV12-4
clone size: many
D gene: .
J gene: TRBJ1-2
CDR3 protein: CASILLARGYTF
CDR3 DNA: TGTGCCAGCATCCTACTAGCGAGGGGCTACACCTTC

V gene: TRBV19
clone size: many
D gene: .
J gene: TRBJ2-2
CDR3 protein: CASSMWTGELFF
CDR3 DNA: TGTGCCAGTAGTATGTGGACCGGGGAGCTGTTTTTT

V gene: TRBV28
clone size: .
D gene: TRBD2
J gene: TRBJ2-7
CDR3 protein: CASSFLAGDYEQYF
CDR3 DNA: TGTGCCAGCAGTTTCCTAGCGGGAGATTACGAGCAGTACTTC

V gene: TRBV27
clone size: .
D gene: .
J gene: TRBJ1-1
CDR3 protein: CASSWGTEAFF
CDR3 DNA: TGTGCCAGCTCTTGGGGAACTGAAGCTTTCTTT

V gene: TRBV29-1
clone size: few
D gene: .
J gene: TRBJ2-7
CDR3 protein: CSVEIGITYEQYF
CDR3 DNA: TGCAGCGTTGAGATAGGGATTACCTACGAGCAGTACTTC

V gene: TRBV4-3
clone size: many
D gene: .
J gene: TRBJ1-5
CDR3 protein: CASSHSTDSNQPQHF
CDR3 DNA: TGCGCCAGCAGCCACTCGACAGATAGCAATCAGCCCCAGCATTTT

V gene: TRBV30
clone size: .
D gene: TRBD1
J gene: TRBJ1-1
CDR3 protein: CAWSQGANTEAFF
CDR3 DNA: TGTGCCTGGAGTCAGGGGGCGAACACTGAAGCTTTCTTT

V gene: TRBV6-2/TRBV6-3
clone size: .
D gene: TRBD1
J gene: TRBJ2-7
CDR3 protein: CASNPGQGREQYF
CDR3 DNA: TGTGCCAGCAACCCCGGACAGGGGAGAGAGCAGTACTTC

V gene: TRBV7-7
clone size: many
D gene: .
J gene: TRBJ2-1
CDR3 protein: CASSLDRHNEQFF
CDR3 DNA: TGTGCTAGCAGCCTAGACAGGCACAATGAGCAGTTCTTC

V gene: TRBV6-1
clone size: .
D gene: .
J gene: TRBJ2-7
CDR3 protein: CASVGGQFYEQYF
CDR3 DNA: TGTGCCAGCGTAGGGGGACAATTTTACGAGCAGTACTTC

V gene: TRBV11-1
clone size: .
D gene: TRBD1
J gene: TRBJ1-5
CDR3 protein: CASSSSGTGVDQPQHF
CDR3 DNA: TGTGCCAGCAGCTCATCCGGGACAGGGGTAGATCAGCCCCAGCATTTT

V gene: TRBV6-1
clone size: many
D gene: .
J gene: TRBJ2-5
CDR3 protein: CASSGGGWAWETQYF
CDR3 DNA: TGTGCCAGCAGTGGGGGCGGATGGGCTTGGGAGACCCAGTACTTC

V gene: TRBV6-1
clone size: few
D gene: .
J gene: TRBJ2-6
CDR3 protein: CATLRGGANVLTF
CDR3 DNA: TGTGCCACCCTCCGGGGTGGGGCCAACGTCCTGACTTTC

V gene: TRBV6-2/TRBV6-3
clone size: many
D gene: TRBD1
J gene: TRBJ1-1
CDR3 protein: CASSYDRGRGGTEAFF
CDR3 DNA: TGTGCCAGCAGCTACGACAGGGGGAGAGGAGGAACTGAAGCTTTCTTT

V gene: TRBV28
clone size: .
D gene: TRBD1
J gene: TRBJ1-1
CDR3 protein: CASSFPPGEARQGNEAFF
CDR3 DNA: TGTGCCAGCAGTTTTCCCCCAGGTGAGGCTCGACAGGGGAATGAAGCTTTCTTT

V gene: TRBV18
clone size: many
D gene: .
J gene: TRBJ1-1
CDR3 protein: CASSPFRRRATEAFF
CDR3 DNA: TGTGCCAGCTCACCATTCAGGAGGAGGGCCACTGAAGCTTTCTTT

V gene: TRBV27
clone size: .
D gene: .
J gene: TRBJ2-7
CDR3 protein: CASSLVRIETYEQYF
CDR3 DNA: TGTGCCAGCAGTTTGGTCAGGATCGAAACCTACGAGCAGTACTTC

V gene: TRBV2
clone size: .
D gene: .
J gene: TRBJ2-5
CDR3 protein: CASRVGVLETQYF
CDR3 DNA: TGTGCCAGCAGGGTCGGGGTCCTGGAGACCCAGTACTTC

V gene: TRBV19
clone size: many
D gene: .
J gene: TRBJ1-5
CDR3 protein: CASSILGQNSNQPQHF
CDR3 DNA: TGTGCCAGTAGTATCTTAGGTCAGAATAGCAATCAGCCCCAGCATTTT

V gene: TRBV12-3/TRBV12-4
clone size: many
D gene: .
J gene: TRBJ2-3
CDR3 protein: CASSVGRIADTQYF
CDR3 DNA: TGTGCCAGCAGTGTAGGGAGGATCGCAGATACGCAGTATTTT

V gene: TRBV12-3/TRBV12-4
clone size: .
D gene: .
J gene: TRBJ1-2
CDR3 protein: CASSTRQTSGYTF
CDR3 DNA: TGTGCCAGCAGTACCCGACAGACTTCGGGCTACACCTTC

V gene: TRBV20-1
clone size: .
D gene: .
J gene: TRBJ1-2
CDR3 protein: CSAQSVTGFYGYTF
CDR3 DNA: TGCAGTGCGCAATCGGTGACCGGCTTCTATGGCTACACCTTC

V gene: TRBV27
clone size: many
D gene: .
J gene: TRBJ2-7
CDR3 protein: CASSLIAEGGFYEQYF
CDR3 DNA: TGTGCCAGCAGTTTGATCGCGGAGGGGGGTTTTTACGAGCAGTACTTC

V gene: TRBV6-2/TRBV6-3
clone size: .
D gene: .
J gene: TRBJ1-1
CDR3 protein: CASTPWSASNTEAFF
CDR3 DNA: TGTGCCAGCACCCCTTGGTCTGCCAGCAACACTGAAGCTTTCTTT

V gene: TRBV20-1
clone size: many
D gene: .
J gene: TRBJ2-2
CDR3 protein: CSARLVSSTGELFF
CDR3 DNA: TGCAGTGCTAGACTAGTCAGCTCCACCGGGGAGCTGTTTTTT

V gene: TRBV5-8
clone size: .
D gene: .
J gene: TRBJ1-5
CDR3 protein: CASSFVRPQHF
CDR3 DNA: TGTGCCAGCAGCTTTGTTCGTCCCCAGCATTTT